Listed below are T cell receptor beta chains from one sample, sequenced in a study of blood T cell repertoires in COVID-19. Some clones are missing from TCRdb's copy, which holds only in-frame ones; the method was immunoSEQ multiplex PCR. There are some 250,000 clones in the sample; 86% occur only once, and around 2.8% lies in the top ten. The source material was peripheral blood. The receptor set was obtained from a woman in her twenties or thirties who had recovered from COVID-19. The CDR3 runs from the conserved cysteine through the conserved F or W. D genes are given only for firm matches. Clone size is stated in some rows and not others, as once, few, many or a class when expanded.

>NA|TRBJ1-4|TRBV6-5|NA
TGTGCCAGCAGAACGGGGGGAGCTAATGAAAAACTGTTTTTT
CASRTGGANEKLFF
>few|TRBJ2-1|TRBV14|TRBD1
TGTGCCAGCAGCCAACAGGACAGGACCTTCAATGAGCAGTTCTTC
CASSQQDRTFNEQFF
>NA|TRBJ2-5|TRBV27|TRBD2
TGTGCCAGCAGTTTATGGGGGACTAGCGAAATGAGGGAGACCCAGTACTTC
CASSLWGTSEMRETQYF
>NA|TRBJ1-2|TRBV7-9|TRBD1
TGTGCCAGCAGCTCTACTCCGACCGACAGGGGGCTCTATGGCTACACCTTC
CASSSTPTDRGLYGYTF
>NA|TRBJ1-1|TRBV15|NA
TGTGCCACCAGCAGAGAGGGGGGTATCACTGAAGCTTTCTTT
CATSREGGITEAFF
>NA|TRBJ2-2|TRBV12-5|NA
TGTGCTAGTGGTTTGGAGAGGGTGGGCACCGGGGAGCTGTTTTTT
CASGLERVGTGELFF
>NA|TRBJ1-1|TRBV4-1|TRBD1
TGCGCCAGCAGCCAAGACGGGACAGTAAATGAAGCTTTCTTT
CASSQDGTVNEAFF
>NA|TRBJ1-1|TRBV30|NA
TGTGCCTGGAGTGTCGGGGGAACTGAAGCTTTCTTT
CAWSVGGTEAFF
>NA|TRBJ1-6|TRBV6-6|TRBD1
TGTGCCACCCGACAGGGGAATAATTCACCCCTCCACTTT
CATRQGNNSPLHF
>NA|TRBJ2-6|TRBV13|TRBD2
TGTGCCAGCAGCTTCGGCCCCGGACTAGCGGCTCTCTCTGGGGCCAACGTCCTGACTTTC
CASSFGPGLAALSGANVLTF
>NA|TRBJ1-2|TRBV11-2|TRBD1
TGTGCCAGCAGCGCAGGACAGGACTATGGCTACACCTTC
CASSAGQDYGYTF
>few|TRBJ1-6|TRBV27|NA
TGTGCCAGCAGTTTATCGCGTGATTCACCCCTCCACTTT
CASSLSRDSPLHF
>NA|TRBJ2-1|TRBV5-4|TRBD2
TGTGCCAGCAGCTCTAGCGGGGGGTTCCCAAACAATGAGCAGTTCTTC
CASSSSGGFPNNEQFF
>few|TRBJ2-3|TRBV5-1|NA
TGCGCCAGCAGCTTGTGGGCAGATGTCACAGATACGCAGTATTTT
CASSLWADVTDTQYF